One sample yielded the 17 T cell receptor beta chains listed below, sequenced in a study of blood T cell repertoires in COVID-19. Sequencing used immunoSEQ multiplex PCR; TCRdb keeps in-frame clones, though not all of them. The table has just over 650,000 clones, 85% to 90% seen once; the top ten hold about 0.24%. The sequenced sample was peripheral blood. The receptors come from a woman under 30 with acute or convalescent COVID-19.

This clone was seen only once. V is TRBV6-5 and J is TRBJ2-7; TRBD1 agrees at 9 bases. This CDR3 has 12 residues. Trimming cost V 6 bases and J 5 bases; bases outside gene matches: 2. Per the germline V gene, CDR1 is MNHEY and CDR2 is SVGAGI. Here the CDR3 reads CASRRDRDEQYF. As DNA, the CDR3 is TGTGCCAGCAGGCGGGACAGGGACGAGCAGTACTTC.

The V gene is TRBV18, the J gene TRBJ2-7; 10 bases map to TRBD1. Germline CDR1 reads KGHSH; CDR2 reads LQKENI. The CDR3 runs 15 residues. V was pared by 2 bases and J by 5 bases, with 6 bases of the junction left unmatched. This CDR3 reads CASSPGQGGTHEQYF. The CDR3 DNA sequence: TGTGCCAGCTCACCAGGACAGGGGGGAACCCACGAGCAGTACTTC.

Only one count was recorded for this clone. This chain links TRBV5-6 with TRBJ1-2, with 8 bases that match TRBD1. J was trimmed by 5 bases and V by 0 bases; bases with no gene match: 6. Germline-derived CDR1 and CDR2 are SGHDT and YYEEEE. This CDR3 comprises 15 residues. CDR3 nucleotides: TGTGCCAGCAGCTTGGTACAGGGGGAGGGGTATGGCTACACCTTC. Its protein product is CASSLVQGEGYGYTF.

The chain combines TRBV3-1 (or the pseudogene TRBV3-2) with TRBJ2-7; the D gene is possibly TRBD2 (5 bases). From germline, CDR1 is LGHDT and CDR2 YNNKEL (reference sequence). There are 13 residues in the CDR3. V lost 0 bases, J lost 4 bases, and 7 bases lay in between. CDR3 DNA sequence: TGTGCCAGCAGCCAAGATACGGGATACGAGCAGTACTTC. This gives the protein CASSQDTGYEQYF.

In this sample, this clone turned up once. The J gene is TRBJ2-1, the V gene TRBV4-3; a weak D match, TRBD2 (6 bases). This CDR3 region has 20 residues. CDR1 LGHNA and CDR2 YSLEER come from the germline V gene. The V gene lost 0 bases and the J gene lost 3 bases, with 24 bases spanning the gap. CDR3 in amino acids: CASSQDLSGRFWGVYNEQFF. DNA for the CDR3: TGCGCCAGCAGCCAAGATCTTAGTGGGCGGTTCTGGGGGGTCTACAATGAGCAGTTCTTC.

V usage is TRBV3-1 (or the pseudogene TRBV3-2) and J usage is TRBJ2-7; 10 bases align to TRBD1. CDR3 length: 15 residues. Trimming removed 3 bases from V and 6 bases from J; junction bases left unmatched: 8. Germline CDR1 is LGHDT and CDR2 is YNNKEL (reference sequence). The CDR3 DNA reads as TGTGCCAGCAGCCAGAGGGACAGGGGACGGGGCGAGCAGTACTTC. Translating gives CASSQRDRGRGEQYF.

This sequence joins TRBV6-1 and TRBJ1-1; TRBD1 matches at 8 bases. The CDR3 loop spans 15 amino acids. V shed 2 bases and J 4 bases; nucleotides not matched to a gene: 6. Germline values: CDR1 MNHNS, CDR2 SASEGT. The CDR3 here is CASSERQGSSTEAFF. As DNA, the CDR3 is TGTGCCAGCAGTGAAAGACAGGGGAGTAGCACTGAAGCTTTCTTT.

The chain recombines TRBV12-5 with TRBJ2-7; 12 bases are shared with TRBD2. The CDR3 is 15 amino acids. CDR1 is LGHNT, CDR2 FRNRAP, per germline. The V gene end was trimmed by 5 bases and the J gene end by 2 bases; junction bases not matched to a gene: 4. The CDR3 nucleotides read TGTGCTAGTGGTACCCCTAGCGGGGGGGCCTACGAGCAGTACTTC. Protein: CASGTPSGGAYEQYF.

DNA for the CDR3: TGTGCCAGCAGTTACGGAGAGGGTGGGAATGAGCAGTTCTTC. This encodes CASSYGEGGNEQFF. The chain employs TRBV6-6 and TRBJ2-1; weak D call: TRBD2 (5 bases). With 2 bases removed from V and 7 bases from J, the gap between germline ends came to 12 bases. Germline V CDR1 and CDR2: MNHNY, SVGAGI (reference sequence). This CDR3 is 14 amino acids long.

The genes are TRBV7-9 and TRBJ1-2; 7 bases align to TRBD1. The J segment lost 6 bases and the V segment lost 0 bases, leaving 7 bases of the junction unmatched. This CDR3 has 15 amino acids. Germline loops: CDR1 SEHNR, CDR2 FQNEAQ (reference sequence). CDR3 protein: CASSLAISGGNGYTF. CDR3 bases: TGTGCCAGCAGCTTAGCGATTTCAGGGGGTAATGGCTACACCTTC.

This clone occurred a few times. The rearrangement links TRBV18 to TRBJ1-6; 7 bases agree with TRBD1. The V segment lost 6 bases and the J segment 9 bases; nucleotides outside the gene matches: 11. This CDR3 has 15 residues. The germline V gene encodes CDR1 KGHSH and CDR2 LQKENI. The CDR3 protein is CASSLGQAKSSPLHF. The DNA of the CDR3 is TGTGCCAGCTCCCTTGGACAGGCCAAGAGTTCACCCCTCCACTTT. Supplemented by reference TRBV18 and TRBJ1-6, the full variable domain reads NAGVMQNPRHLVRRRGQEARLRCSPMKGHSHVYWYRQLPEEGLKFMVYLQKENIIDESGMPKERFSAEFPKEGPSILRIQQVVRGDSAAYFCASSLGQAKSSPLHFGNGTRLTVT.

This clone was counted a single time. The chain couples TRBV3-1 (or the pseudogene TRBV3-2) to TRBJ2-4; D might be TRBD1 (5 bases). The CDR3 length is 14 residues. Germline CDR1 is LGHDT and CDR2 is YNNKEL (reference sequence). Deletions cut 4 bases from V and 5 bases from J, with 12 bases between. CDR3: CASSLSRVENIQYF. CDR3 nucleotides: TGTGCCAGCAGCCTGTCCAGGGTGGAAAACATTCAGTACTTC.

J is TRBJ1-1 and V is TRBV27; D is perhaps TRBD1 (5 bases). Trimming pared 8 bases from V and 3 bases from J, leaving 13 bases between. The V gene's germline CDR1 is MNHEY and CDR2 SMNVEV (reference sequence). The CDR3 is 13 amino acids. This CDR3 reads CASAIRVDTEAFF. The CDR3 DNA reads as TGTGCCAGCGCAATCAGGGTGGACACTGAAGCTTTCTTT.

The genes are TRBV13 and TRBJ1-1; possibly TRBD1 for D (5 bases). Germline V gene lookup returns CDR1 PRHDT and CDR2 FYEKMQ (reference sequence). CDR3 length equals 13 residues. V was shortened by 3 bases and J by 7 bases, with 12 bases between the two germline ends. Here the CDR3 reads CASSFVGRDEAFF. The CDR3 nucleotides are TGTGCCAGCAGCTTTGTGGGGCGGGATGAAGCTTTCTTT.

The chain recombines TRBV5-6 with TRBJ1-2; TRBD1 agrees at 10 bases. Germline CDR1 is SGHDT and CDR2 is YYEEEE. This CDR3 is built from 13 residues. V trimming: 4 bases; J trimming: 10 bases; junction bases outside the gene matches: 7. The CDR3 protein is CASSLGTGDLYTF. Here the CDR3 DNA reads TGTGCCAGCAGCCTAGGGACAGGGGACCTCTACACCTTC. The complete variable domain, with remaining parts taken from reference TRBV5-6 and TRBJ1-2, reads DAGVTQSPTHLIKTRGQQVTLRCSPKSGHDTVSWYQQALGQGPQFIFQYYEEEERQRGNFPDRFSGHQFPNYSSELNVNALLLGDSALYLCASSLGTGDLYTFGSGTRLTVV.

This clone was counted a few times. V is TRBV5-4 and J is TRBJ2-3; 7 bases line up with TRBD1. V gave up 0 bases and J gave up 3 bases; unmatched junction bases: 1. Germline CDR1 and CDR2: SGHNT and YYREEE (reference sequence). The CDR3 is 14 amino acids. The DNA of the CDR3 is TGTGCCAGCAGCTTGGACAGGGGAACAGATACGCAGTATTTT. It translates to CASSLDRGTDTQYF.

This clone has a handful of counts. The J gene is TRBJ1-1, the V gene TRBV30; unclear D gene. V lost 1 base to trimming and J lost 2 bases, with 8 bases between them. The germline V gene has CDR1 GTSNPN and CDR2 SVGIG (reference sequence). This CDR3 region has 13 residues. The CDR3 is CAWSATVNTEAFF. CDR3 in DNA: TGTGCCTGGAGTGCCACAGTTAACACTGAAGCTTTCTTT.